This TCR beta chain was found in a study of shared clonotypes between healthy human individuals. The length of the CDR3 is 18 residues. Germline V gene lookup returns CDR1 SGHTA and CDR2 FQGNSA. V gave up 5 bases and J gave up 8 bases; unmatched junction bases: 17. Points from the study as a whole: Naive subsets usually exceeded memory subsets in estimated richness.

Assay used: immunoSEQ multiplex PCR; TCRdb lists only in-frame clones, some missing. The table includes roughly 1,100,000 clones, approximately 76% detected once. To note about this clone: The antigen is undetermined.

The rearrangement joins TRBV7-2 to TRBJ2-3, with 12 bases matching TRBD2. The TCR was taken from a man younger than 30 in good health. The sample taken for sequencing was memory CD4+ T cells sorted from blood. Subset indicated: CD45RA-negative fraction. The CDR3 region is CASSQTAMTSGSRGTQYF. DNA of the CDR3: TGTGCCAGCAGCCAAACGGCAATGACTAGCGGGAGTAGGGGTACGCAGTATTTT. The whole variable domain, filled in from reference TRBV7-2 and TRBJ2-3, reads GAGVSQSPSNKVTEKGKDVELRCDPISGHTALYWYRQSLGQGLEFLIYFQGNSAPDKSGLPSDRFSAERTGGSVSTLTIQRTQQEDSAVYLCASSQTAMTSGSRGTQYFGPGTRLTVL.